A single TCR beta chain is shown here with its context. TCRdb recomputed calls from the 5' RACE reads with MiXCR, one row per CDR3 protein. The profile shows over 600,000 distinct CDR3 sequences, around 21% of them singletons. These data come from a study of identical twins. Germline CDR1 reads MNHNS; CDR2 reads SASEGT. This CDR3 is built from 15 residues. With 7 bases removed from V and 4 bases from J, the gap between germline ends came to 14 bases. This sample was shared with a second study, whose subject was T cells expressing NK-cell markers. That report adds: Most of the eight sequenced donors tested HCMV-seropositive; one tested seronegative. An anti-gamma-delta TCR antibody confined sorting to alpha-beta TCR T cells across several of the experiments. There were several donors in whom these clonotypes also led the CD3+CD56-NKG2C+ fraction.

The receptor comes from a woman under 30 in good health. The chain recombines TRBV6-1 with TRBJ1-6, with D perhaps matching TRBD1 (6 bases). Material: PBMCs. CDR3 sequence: CASKTGTPYNSPLHF. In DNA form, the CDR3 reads TGTGCCAGCAAAACCGGGACACCTTATAATTCACCCCTCCACTTT.